This record concerns one TCR beta chain sequence. A much larger clone lies a single base off, so this may be a read error. The data originate from a study of CXCR3 chemokines and chemotherapy response in bladder cancer. TCRdb used MiXCR to reprocess the PCR reads, holding one entry per CDR3 protein. The table lists 8,000 or so distinct CDR3 sequences, around 12% of them singletons, with around 15% in the top ten. The V gene's germline CDR1 is SQVTM and CDR2 ANQGSEA. This CDR3 comprises 11 residues. Sampling was carried out from a patient whose treatment included neoadjuvant chemotherapy. This receptor was taken from a human donor with bladder cancer that responded to neoadjuvant chemotherapy. The rearrangement uses TRBV29-1 and TRBJ2-7, with unresolved D. The CDR3 bases are TGCAGCGTTGTTGACTCCTACGATCAGTACTTC. Translation: CSVVDSYDQYF.